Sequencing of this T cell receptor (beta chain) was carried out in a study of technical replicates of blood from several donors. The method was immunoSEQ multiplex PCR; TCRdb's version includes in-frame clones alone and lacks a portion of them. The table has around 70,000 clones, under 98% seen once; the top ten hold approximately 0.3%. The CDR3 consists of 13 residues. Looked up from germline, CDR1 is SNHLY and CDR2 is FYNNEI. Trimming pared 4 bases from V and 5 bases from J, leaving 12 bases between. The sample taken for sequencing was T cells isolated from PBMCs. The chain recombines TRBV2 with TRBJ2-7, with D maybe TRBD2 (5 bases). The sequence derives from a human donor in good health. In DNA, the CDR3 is TGTGCCAGCAGTGCCACTAGTCCCGACGAGCAGTACTTC. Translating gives CASSATSPDEQYF.